The T cell receptor beta chain described here comes from a study of blood T cell repertoires in COVID-19. Study details: Sites in the United States, Italy and Spain provided acute and convalescent COVID-19 samples.

V trimming: 6 bases; J trimming: 1 base; junction bases outside the gene matches: 3. The CDR3 has 14 residues. Germline V gives CDR1 LNHNV, CDR2 YYDKDF (reference sequence). The protocol was immunoSEQ multiplex PCR, while the TCRdb copy is restricted to in-frame clones and leaves out a portion. The sample has tens of thousands of clones, around nine tenths seen once. Sequenced material: peripheral blood. The clonotype comes from an elderly woman with acute or convalescent COVID-19. This chain connects TRBV15 to TRBJ1-1; 9 bases match TRBD1. The CDR3 reads CATRGTGSNTEAFF. The DNA of the CDR3 is TGTGCCACCAGAGGGACAGGGTCGAACACTGAAGCTTTCTTT.